This T cell receptor beta chain comes out of a study of T cell responses to AZD1222 COVID-19 vaccine (dated by TCRdb to the early 2020s). Regarding the study in general: AZD1222 recipients whose second dose came at about 4 weeks and those whose second dose came at about 12 weeks were combined into one group, since spike-specific TCR depth and breadth did not differ between the two schedules. Trial participants were enrolled by age into subgroups of 18-55, 56-69 and 70-plus years, and about 150, 27 and 61 TCR-sequenced participants, respectively, were included in these subgroups. TCR sequencing was performed for some 250 trial participants, of whom some 200 were given two doses of AZD1222 and around 25 were given two doses of MenACWY control vaccine. General study outcomes and caveats: Spike-specific TCR breadth and depth rose significantly after two AZD1222 doses compared with day 0 and with MenACWY recipients. Because no day 14 peak-response samples were available, the repertoires could be characterized only after the peak T cell response. Vaccine-associated CD4 TCRs spanned the whole spike protein, with dominant responses in regions 160-218 and 743-854. Reportedly, almost half of the unique spike-specific TCRs recognized epitopes lying outside the regions that are mutated in the B.1.351 and B.1.1.7 variants. Participants were mostly white British and included more females than males, and it was suggested by the authors that clonal diversity may have been underestimated. Only five or six AZD1222 recipients were SARS-CoV-2 seropositive at baseline, limiting conclusions about previously exposed vaccinees. The 56-69-year group was small, and its depth increase did not reach significance, likely because of low power.

The intended sense of this specimen's time point label: baseline before first vaccination. Samples from vaccinated people were obtained from the UK trials COV001 and COV002, which included a single-blind randomized controlled phase 2/3 trial of AZD1222 (ChAdOx1 nCoV-19) in healthy adults. Trial participant PBMC samples were collected at day 0 and day 28 after the second dose for TCRbeta chain sequencing. The CDR3, cysteine through phenylalanine, is 13 amino acids long. The CDR3 DNA has 39 bases and is translated from base 1. The junction carries 8 bases between V and J, which are trimmed by 8 bases and 3 bases respectively. CDR1 MGHDK and CDR2 SYGVNS were looked up in the germline V gene. The CDR3 regions of human TCRbeta chains were analyzed by immunosequencing. On the study's bioinformatics: TCRs in the repertoires were matched against a reference library of SARS-CoV-2-specific TCRs that had been generated with the MIRA antigen-specificity platform. Breadth was defined as the fraction of unique TCRs that were SARS-CoV-2-associated, and depth was defined as the fraction of total T cells that were SARS-CoV-2-associated. Using the MIRA data, each spike-specific TCR was assigned both to the spike region to which the TCR was reactive and to a CD4 or CD8 class. Log10-transformed breadth and depth values were compared by one-way ANOVA with Sidak's multiple comparisons tests. TCRdb took this table from immuneACCESS and kept in-frame rearrangements with V and J called. Such tables lack part of the clones; where checked against another copy, unresolved V genes explain under half of the gap, and the rest is unexplained. Clone size and V and J calls were adopted from that table, with D and trimming inferred from the DNA. This sample holds around 71,000 clones; 80% to 85% were observed only once. Around 2.8% of the sample belongs to the ten largest clones.

This clone was counted once. The clone's antigen remains unknown. Per-base quality was not reported, and no clone a single base away is much larger than it. The V and J genes are TRBV25-1 and TRBJ1-6; 6 matching bases give a weak D call of TRBD1. This receptor was identified in an adult in good health. Sequences were derived from peripheral blood, sampled on day 0 of AZD1222 vaccination. The bases read TGTGCCAGCGGGGGCGGCTATAATTCACCCCTCCACTTT. This codes for CASGGGYNSPLHF.